The 9 T cell receptor beta chains below come from one sample, sequenced in a study of blood T cell repertoires in COVID-19. Sequencing was performed with immunoSEQ multiplex PCR; in TCRdb, only in-frame clones are kept and a portion is missing. The table lists approximately 440,000 clones, less than 95% of them singletons, with about 0.57% in the top ten. Sequenced input: PBMCs or T cells enriched from blood (not recorded which). These receptors were obtained from a man younger than 30 who had recovered from COVID-19.

The V and J genes are TRBV4-1 and TRBJ2-7, with a possible D match to TRBD2 (6 bases). CDR1 and CDR2 from the germline V gene are MGHRA and YSYEKL. The CDR3 consists of 13 residues. V was cut by 4 bases and J by 2 bases, with 9 bases left in between. DNA of the CDR3: TGCGCCAGCAGCCCATCTAGCGCCTACGAGCAGTACTTC. Translated: CASSPSSAYEQYF.

The chain employs TRBV25-1 and TRBJ2-4; 7 bases match TRBD2. V shed 5 bases and J 0 bases; nucleotides not matched to a gene: 10. Germline V gene data show CDR1 as MGHDK and CDR2 as SYGVNS. The CDR3 spans 17 residues. DNA of the CDR3: TGTGCCAGCAGTATTCAGCGGGACCTACAAGCCAAAAACATTCAGTACTTC. Protein sequence: CASSIQRDLQAKNIQYF. Complete variable domain (other parts from reference TRBV25-1 and TRBJ2-4): EADIYQTPRYLVIGTGKKITLECSQTMGHDKMYWYQQDPGMELHLIHYSYGVNSTEKGDLSSESTVSRIRTEHFPLTLESARPSHTSQYLCASSIQRDLQAKNIQYFGAGTRLSVL.

The V and J genes are TRBV3-1 (or the pseudogene TRBV3-2) and TRBJ2-2; D call uncertain. The germline V gene encodes CDR1 LGHDT and CDR2 YNNKEL (reference sequence). The CDR3 is 14 amino acids. V lost 4 bases and J lost 1, with 7 bases in between. The CDR3 DNA is TGTGCCAGCAGCCGTAGACAGAACACCGGGGAGCTGTTTTTT. Translating it yields CASSRRQNTGELFF.

This clone was detected only a few times. The rearrangement uses TRBV5-5 and TRBJ1-5; maybe TRBD1 (6 bases). Germline CDR1 and CDR2: SGHKS and YYEKEE (reference sequence). This CDR3 has 15 amino acids. Deletions cut 4 bases from V and 0 bases from J, with 11 bases between. In DNA, the CDR3 is TGTGCCAGCAGCGTCCGACAGGATAGCAATCAGCCCCAGCATTTT. Encoded protein: CASSVRQDSNQPQHF.

The genes are TRBV19 and TRBJ2-5, with TRBD1 matching 8 bases. The ends lost 5 bases at V and 1 base at J; junction bases unmatched: 3. This CDR3 region has 14 residues. Germline lookup yields CDR1 LNHDA and CDR2 SQIVND (reference sequence). The CDR3 nucleotides are TGTGCCAGTAGTGTAACAGGGGGCCAAGAGACCCAGTACTTC. As protein: CASSVTGGQETQYF.

The gene calls are TRBV10-3 and TRBJ1-6; 10 positions agree with TRBD1. With 10 bases clipped from V and 4 bases from J, the junction kept 10 bases outside the gene matches. CDR3 length: 16 residues. The germline V gene has CDR1 ENHRY and CDR2 SYGVKD. In DNA form, the CDR3 reads TGTGCCACCAGCGGCCTGGACAGGGGGTATAATTCACCCCTCCACTTT. It is translated as CATSGLDRGYNSPLHF.

This chain connects TRBV2 to TRBJ1-5; 9 nucleotides line up with TRBD1. CDR1 and CDR2 from the germline V gene are SNHLY and FYNNEI. This CDR3 contains 14 residues. V was pared by 6 bases and J by 6 bases, with 6 bases of the junction left unmatched. The DNA of the CDR3 is TGTGCCAGCAGACCGGGACAGGGCATTCAGCCCCAGCATTTT. Its translation is CASRPGQGIQPQHF.

This rearrangement joins TRBV6-5 to TRBJ1-2; 8 bases match TRBD1. The germline V gene has CDR1 MNHEY and CDR2 SVGAGI. The trim removed 6 bases at V and 6 bases at J, leaving 9 bases unmatched. CDR3 length: 14 residues. DNA for the CDR3: TGTGCCAGCAGGCAGGGGGCGCGGGGCAATGGCTACACCTTC. Translation gives CASRQGARGNGYTF.

The chain carries TRBV28 and TRBJ2-2; D possibly corresponds to TRBD2 (5 bases). Germline CDR1 MDHEN, CDR2 SYDVKM. Trimming took 5 bases from V and 6 from J, leaving 16 bases between them. The CDR3 totals 15 residues. The CDR3, as DNA: TGTGCCAGCAGTGCCCAACTAGTTTTGCCCGGGGAGCTGTTTTTT. Translated, it gives CASSAQLVLPGELFF.